Each of the 29 T cell receptor beta chains below was sequenced from the same sample in a study of T cells in Graves' hyperthyroidism and ophthalmopathy. Amplification yielded TCR beta CDR3 regions, with RNA transcripts as the source. The TCR CDR3 first-round RT-PCR relied on the HTBI primer set. MiXCR was run by TCRdb on the multiplex PCR reads, yielding one entry per CDR3 protein. There are approximately 330,000 distinct CDR3 sequences in the sample; over 20% occur only once, and around 48% lies in the top ten. Sequenced material: blood. The receptor set was obtained from a woman aged 45-65 years with Graves' hyperthyroidism.

This clonotype was found many times. This chain uses TRBV28 with TRBJ1-2; D possibly corresponds to TRBD1 (5 bases). Germline V gene sequence: CDR1 MDHEN, CDR2 SYDVKM. Trimming cost V 5 bases and J 4 bases, with 11 bases left between them. This CDR3 is built from 13 residues. In DNA form, the CDR3 reads TGTGCCAGCAGTCTGCAGGGAATCTATGGCTACACCTTC. Its translation: CASSLQGIYGYTF.

The chain links TRBV5-1 to TRBJ2-2; 7 nucleotides agree with TRBD1. The V gene's germline CDR1 is SGHRS and CDR2 YFSETQ. J lost 4 bases, V lost 2 bases, and 5 bases had no gene match. The CDR3 runs 15 residues. This chain's CDR3 is CASSFEGASTGELFF. In DNA, the CDR3 is TGCGCCAGCAGCTTTGAGGGGGCAAGCACCGGGGAGCTGTTTTTT.

This clonotype was seen ten or more times. The rearrangement uses TRBV19 and TRBJ1-1, with D perhaps TRBD1 (5 bases). The CDR3 loop spans 14 amino acids. Germline CDR1 is LNHDA and CDR2 is SQIVND (reference sequence). V lost 5 bases, J lost 5 bases, and 15 bases lay in between. The chain's CDR3 is CASSQEGRRTEAFF. The CDR3 DNA sequence: TGTGCCAGTAGTCAGGAGGGGCGACGTACTGAAGCTTTCTTT.

This clonotype is labeled large. The chain has TRBV6-1 and TRBJ2-3, with 7 bases that match TRBD1. Germline CDR1 reads MNHNS; CDR2 reads SASEGT. The CDR3 length is 13 residues. J lost 5 bases, V lost 5 bases, and 4 bases had no gene match. The CDR3 region has the DNA TGTGCCAGCAGTTGGACAGGCTTAGATACGCAGTATTTT. It encodes CASSWTGLDTQYF.

This clonotype was counted at least ten times. The V and J genes are TRBV28 and TRBJ2-7; weak D call: TRBD2 (6 bases). Trimming took 2 bases from V and 2 from J, leaving 13 bases between them. This CDR3 spans 15 amino acids. Germline V CDR1 and CDR2: MDHEN, SYDVKM. The CDR3 here is CASSLARRGTYEQYF. In nucleotides, the CDR3 is TGTGCCAGCAGTTTAGCACGGCGCGGGACCTACGAGCAGTACTTC. Together with reference TRBV28 and TRBJ2-7, the CDR3 gives the full variable domain: DVKVTQSSRYLVKRTGEKVFLECVQDMDHENMFWYRQDPGLGLRLIYFSYDVKMKEKGDIPEGYSVSREKKERFSLILESASTNQTSMYLCASSLARRGTYEQYFGPGTRLTVT.

The rearrangement joins TRBV7-2 to TRBJ2-7; no clear D. This CDR3 has 11 residues. Looked up from germline, CDR1 is SGHTA and CDR2 is FQGNSA. The germline V and J ends were trimmed by 5 bases and 5 bases, with 7 bases remaining between them. In nucleotides, the CDR3 is TGTGCCAGCAGCCTATACCACGAGCAGTACTTC. Translation: CASSLYHEQYF.

Ten or more counts support this clonotype. The chain couples TRBV20-1 to TRBJ2-7, with TRBD1 identical over 12 bases. CDR3 length: 16 amino acids. Losses at the gene ends were 0 bases for V and 3 bases for J; bases not matched to a gene: 6. Germline V CDR1 and CDR2: DFQATT, SNEGSKA (reference sequence). The CDR3 sequence is CSARDIGTGGGYEQYF. The CDR3 bases are TGCAGTGCTAGAGATATTGGGACAGGGGGCGGCTACGAGCAGTACTTC.

Many counts were recorded for this clonotype. The chain is built from TRBV29-1 and TRBJ1-1, with 8 bases lining up with TRBD1. After removal of 6 bases from V and 0 bases from J, the junction contained 3 bases not matched to a gene. The CDR3 loop spans 13 amino acids. Germline values: CDR1 SQVTM, CDR2 ANQGSEA. The CDR3 DNA is TGCAGCGTCTCAGGGGGCCTGAACACTGAAGCTTTCTTT. Translated, it gives CSVSGGLNTEAFF.

The rearrangement links TRBV19 to TRBJ2-1, with TRBD2 matching 10 bases. This CDR3 has 15 residues. The ends lost 2 bases at V and 8 bases at J; junction bases unmatched: 6. Germline V CDR1 and CDR2: LNHDA, SQIVND (reference sequence). The CDR3 region is CASSIQTSGRHEQFF. The CDR3 coding sequence is TGTGCCAGTAGTATACAGACTAGCGGGCGACATGAGCAGTTCTTC.

This clonotype has a single count. V gene TRBV19 combines with J gene TRBJ2-4; 9 positions match TRBD1. This CDR3 has 13 amino acids. Germline V CDR1 and CDR2: LNHDA, SQIVND (reference sequence). Trimming cost V 6 bases and J 6 bases; bases outside gene matches: 3. CDR3 amino acids: CASRPGQGNIQYF. The CDR3 nucleotides read TGTGCCAGTAGACCGGGACAGGGAAACATTCAGTACTTC.

The chain employs TRBV6-1 and TRBJ2-5, with D maybe TRBD1 (6 bases). The germline gives CDR1 MNHNS, CDR2 SASEGT. There are 16 residues in the CDR3. V dropped 1 base and J dropped 0 bases, with 12 bases sitting between them. The CDR3, as DNA: TGTGCCAGCAGTGAAGTCGGGACAAGGTACCAAGAGACCCAGTACTTC. It is translated as CASSEVGTRYQETQYF.

This clonotype was seen at least ten times. The V call is TRBV7-9, the J call TRBJ2-7; perhaps TRBD2 as D (6 bases). Trimming removed 0 bases at V and 9 bases at J, with 18 bases between. Looked up from germline, CDR1 is SEHNR and CDR2 is FQNEAQ (reference sequence). The length of the CDR3 is 15 residues. CDR3 bases: TGTGCCAGCAGCTTAGCAGAGAGGAGGGGTCAGGGGCAGTACTTC. This encodes CASSLAERRGQGQYF.

This clonotype was counted many times. The chain links TRBV10-3 to TRBJ1-4, with unresolved D. The V and J ends lost 3 bases and 0 bases respectively, with 8 bases between them. The CDR3 spans 15 residues. From germline, CDR1 is ENHRY and CDR2 SYGVKD. The CDR3 is CAISESFATNEKLFF. In nucleotides, the CDR3 is TGTGCCATCAGTGAATCGTTTGCAACTAATGAAAAACTGTTTTTT.

CDR3 amino acids: CASSRTGGTYNEQFF. The DNA of the CDR3 is TGTGCCAGCTCACGGACGGGAGGTACCTACAATGAGCAGTTCTTC. V gene TRBV18 combines with J gene TRBJ2-1; TRBD2 matches 7 bases. The V gene's germline CDR1 is KGHSH and CDR2 LQKENI. V lost 4 bases and J lost 2; bases outside the gene matches: 5. There are 15 residues in the CDR3.

Ten or more counts support this clonotype. In nucleotides, the CDR3 is TGTGCCAGCAGCTTAGGACAGGGCAGAAGTAATGGCTACACCTTC. Protein sequence: CASSLGQGRSNGYTF. The gene calls are TRBV7-8 and TRBJ1-2; 7 bases match TRBD1. CDR1 and CDR2 (germline): SGHVS, FQNEAQ. The length of the CDR3 is 15 residues. The junction had 8 bases not matched to a gene; V was cut back by 1 base and J by 6 bases.

This chain uses TRBV27 with TRBJ2-3, with TRBD1 as a possible D gene (5 bases). V was pared by 2 bases and J by 5 bases, with 11 bases between. This CDR3 has 14 residues. Germline V gene lookup returns CDR1 MNHEY and CDR2 SMNVEV (reference sequence). In DNA form, the CDR3 reads TGTGCCAGCAGTTTACTGGGGCCGGGAGATACGCAGTATTTT. Translated: CASSLLGPGDTQYF.

This clonotype has at least ten counts. This chain uses TRBV6-2 or TRBV6-3 with TRBJ1-5, with TRBD1 matching over 10 bases. The CDR3 covers 17 residues. CDR1 is MNHEY and CDR2 is SVGEGT in the germline V gene. Unmatched junction bases numbered 12, after V lost 4 bases and J lost 6 bases. CDR3 in amino acids: CASSFIPGTGEGQPQHF. In DNA, the CDR3 is TGTGCCAGCAGTTTCATTCCCGGGACAGGGGAAGGTCAGCCCCAGCATTTT.

The CDR3 DNA reads TGCAGTGCTATGCGGGGAGGGGAGACCCAGTACTTC. This encodes CSAMRGGETQYF. The chain links TRBV20-1 to TRBJ2-5, with 7 bases identical to TRBD2. CDR1 and CDR2 (germline): DFQATT, SNEGSKA (reference sequence). This CDR3 is built from 12 residues. The J segment lost 5 bases and the V segment lost 4 bases, leaving 4 bases of the junction unmatched.

In this sample, this clonotype turned up a few times. The rearrangement joins TRBV3-1 to TRBJ2-5; D unclear. CDR3 length: 11 amino acids. Germline V gene data show CDR1 as LGHDT and CDR2 as YNNKEL (reference sequence). The V gene lost 3 bases and the J gene lost 5 bases, with 4 bases spanning the gap. In DNA, the CDR3 is TGTGCCAGCAGCCATCTGGAGACCCAGTACTTC. It yields the protein CASSHLETQYF.

J is TRBJ2-7 and V is TRBV12-5; D is possibly TRBD2 (6 bases). The germline gives CDR1 LGHNT, CDR2 FRNRAP. The V gene lost 0 bases and the J gene lost 1 base, with 19 bases spanning the gap. The CDR3 spans 18 residues. The chain's CDR3 is CASGLVSSRLGESYEQYF. The DNA for the CDR3 is TGTGCTAGTGGTTTGGTATCGTCAAGACTAGGCGAATCCTACGAGCAGTACTTC.

This clonotype was seen repeatedly, ten times or more. The genes are TRBV7-3 and TRBJ2-6; D is unresolved. Germline V gene data show CDR1 as SGHTA and CDR2 as FQGTGA. The CDR3 consists of 17 residues. V lost 2 bases and J 0 bases, leaving 11 bases between the germline ends. CDR3 bases: TGTGCCAGCAGCTTACACGCCGCGTCCTCTGGGGCCAACGTCCTGACTTTC. Translation gives CASSLHAASSGANVLTF.

This clonotype was seen at least ten times. V and J are TRBV3-1 and TRBJ2-2; D not certain. Germline CDR1 and CDR2: LGHDT and YNNKEL (reference sequence). V lost 3 bases and J 6 bases, leaving 11 bases between the germline ends. The CDR3 spans 14 residues. CDR3 in DNA: TGTGCCAGCAGCCACTCTAGTAAGGCCGGGGAGCTGTTTTTT. Protein: CASSHSSKAGELFF.

This clonotype came up many times. The chain employs TRBV30 and TRBJ1-3; D not resolved. The CDR3 has 13 residues. Germline V gene lookup returns CDR1 GTSNPN and CDR2 SVGIG (reference sequence). The ends were cut back, 2 bases at V and 0 bases at J, with 5 bases in the middle. The CDR3 sequence: CAWSPSSGNTIYF. Written as DNA, the CDR3 is TGTGCCTGGAGTCCGAGCTCTGGAAACACCATATATTTT.

This clonotype has ten or more counts. The gene calls are TRBV6-6 and TRBJ2-7, with D uncertain. V gave up 0 bases and J gave up 2 bases, with 8 bases separating them. CDR3 length equals 14 residues. Germline-derived CDR1 and CDR2 are MNHNY and SVGAGI (reference sequence). CDR3 DNA sequence: TGTGCCAGCAGTTACTCGGGCAGAGCCTACGAGCAGTACTTC. This sequence encodes CASSYSGRAYEQYF.

This clonotype was seen repeatedly, ten times or more. The chain uses TRBV3-1 and TRBJ2-2, with D perhaps TRBD1 or TRBD2 (5 bases each). The CDR3 extends over 16 amino acids. CDR1 is LGHDT, CDR2 YNNKEL, per germline (reference sequence). The germline V and J ends were trimmed by 4 bases and 4 bases, with 16 bases remaining between them. The CDR3 sequence: CASSLWGGPLTGELFF. In nucleotides, the CDR3 is TGTGCCAGCAGCCTTTGGGGCGGGCCCCTCACCGGGGAGCTGTTTTTT.

The V gene is TRBV20-1, the J gene TRBJ1-6; the match to TRBD1 covers 7 bases. Trimming at V came to 1 base and at J to 6 bases, leaving 3 bases not matched to a gene. The CDR3 is 14 amino acids. Germline V gene lookup returns CDR1 DFQATT and CDR2 SNEGSKA (reference sequence). The CDR3 reads CSARGPGGNSPLHF. In nucleotides, the CDR3 is TGCAGTGCTAGAGGGCCAGGGGGTAATTCACCCCTCCACTTT.

The genes are TRBV12-3 or TRBV12-4 and TRBJ1-4; no definite D call. The V end was cut by 3 bases, the J end by 6 bases, with 11 bases between. This CDR3 region has 14 residues. This chain's CDR3 is CASSFLTGDEKLFF. CDR3 coding DNA: TGTGCCAGCAGTTTTTTGACTGGCGATGAAAAACTGTTTTTT.

The CDR3 is CASLSRPPTLGTDTQYF. CDR3 coding DNA: TGTGCCAGCCTTTCTCGACCTCCCACCTTGGGGACAGATACGCAGTATTTT. This chain joins TRBV6-5 and TRBJ2-3; D remains ambiguous. The CDR3 has 17 residues. Trimming cost V 8 bases and J 3 bases, with 24 bases left between them. The V gene's germline CDR1 is MNHEY and CDR2 SVGAGI.

V usage is TRBV7-3 and J usage is TRBJ1-5, with D uncertain. With 1 base removed from V and 0 bases from J, the gap between germline ends came to 7 bases. Germline loops: CDR1 SGHTA, CDR2 FQGTGA. The CDR3 extends over 15 amino acids. The CDR3, as DNA: TGTGCCAGCAGCTTAAACGGGAATAGCAATCAGCCCCAGCATTTT. It yields the protein CASSLNGNSNQPQHF. The variable domain in full, completed from reference TRBV7-3 and TRBJ1-5, reads GAGVSQTPSNKVTEKGKYVELRCDPISGHTALYWYRQSLGQGPEFLIYFQGTGAADDSGLPNDRFFAVRPEGSVSTLKIQRTERGDSAVYLCASSLNGNSNQPQHFGDGTRLSIL.